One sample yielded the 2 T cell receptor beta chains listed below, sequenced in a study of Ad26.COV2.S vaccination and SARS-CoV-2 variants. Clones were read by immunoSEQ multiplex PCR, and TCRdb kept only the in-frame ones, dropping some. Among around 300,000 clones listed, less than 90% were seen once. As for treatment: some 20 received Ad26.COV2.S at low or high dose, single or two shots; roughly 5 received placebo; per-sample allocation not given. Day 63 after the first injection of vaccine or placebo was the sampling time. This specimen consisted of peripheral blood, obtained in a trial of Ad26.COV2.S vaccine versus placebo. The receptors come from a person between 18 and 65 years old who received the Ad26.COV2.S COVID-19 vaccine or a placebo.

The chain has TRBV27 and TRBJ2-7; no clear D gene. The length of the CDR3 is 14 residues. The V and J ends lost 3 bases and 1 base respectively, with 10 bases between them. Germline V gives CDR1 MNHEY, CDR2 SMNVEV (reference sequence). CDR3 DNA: TGTGCCAGCAGTTTGAACCCCGATTCCTACGAGCAGTACTTC. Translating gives CASSLNPDSYEQYF.

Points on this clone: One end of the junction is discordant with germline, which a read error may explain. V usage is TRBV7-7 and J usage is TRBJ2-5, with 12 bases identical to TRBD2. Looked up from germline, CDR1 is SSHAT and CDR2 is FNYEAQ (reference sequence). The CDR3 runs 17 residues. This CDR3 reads CASSPRRLAGDQETQYF. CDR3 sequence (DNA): TGTGCTAGCAGCCCTCGTCGACTAGCGGGGGACCAAGAGACCCAGTACTTC.